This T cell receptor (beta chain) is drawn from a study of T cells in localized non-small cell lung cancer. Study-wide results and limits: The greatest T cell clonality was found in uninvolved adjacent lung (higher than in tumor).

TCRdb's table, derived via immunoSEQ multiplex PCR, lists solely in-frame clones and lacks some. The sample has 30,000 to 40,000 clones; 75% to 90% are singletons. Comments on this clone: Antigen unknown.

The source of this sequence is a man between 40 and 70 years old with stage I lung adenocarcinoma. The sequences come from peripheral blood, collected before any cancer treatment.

For the CDR3, the DNA is TGTGCCAGCAGCCAAGATTGGGGGACTAGCGCGTACCAAGAGACCCAGTACTTC. It encodes CASSQDWGTSAYQETQYF. The rearrangement links TRBV4-2 to TRBJ2-5, with 10 positions matching TRBD2. The J segment lost 0 bases and the V segment lost 0 bases, leaving 7 bases of the junction unmatched. Germline lookup yields CDR1 LGHNA and CDR2 YNFKEQ. The CDR3 extends over 18 amino acids.